These T cell receptor beta chains were read from a single sample in a study of breast tumors, draining lymph nodes, adjacent tissues. Each CDR3 protein gets one entry after TCRdb re-called the multiplex PCR reads with MiXCR. The sample has about 60,000 distinct CDR3 sequences, roughly 57% seen once. Specimen: breast tumor tissue. The receptor source for this set is a female donor with breast cancer. Some clones in this sample may be carry-over from other donors' samples. Both conserved end residues are part of each CDR3. The order of the fields is D gene, CDR3 length, J gene, V gene, clone size, CDR3 DNA, CDR3 protein. The D gene is left open where the match is weak. Only part of the rows carry a size: once, few, many, or a class if the clone is expanded.

-,15,TRBJ2-5,TRBV2,many,TGTGCCAGCAATCTACAGGGGGGGAGAGGAGAGACCCAGTACTTC,CASNLQGGRGETQYF
-,13,TRBJ2-7,TRBV7-9,-,TGTGCCAGCAGCCCCCGGAGTGGAGACGAGCAGTACTTC,CASSPRSGDEQYF
TRBD1,16,TRBJ2-3,TRBV5-1,many,TGCGCCAGCAGCTTGGATCCGGGACAGGGGTCAGATACGCAGTATTTT,CASSLDPGQGSDTQYF
-,13,TRBJ1-1,TRBV5-6,-,TGTGCCAGCAGCCGCGGGACGGGCACTGAAGCTTTCTTT,CASSRGTGTEAFF
-,14,TRBJ2-5,TRBV15,-,TGTGCCACCAGCAGAGTGGAGGTACAAGAGACCCAGTACTTC,CATSRVEVQETQYF
TRBD1,14,TRBJ1-1,TRBV7-8,-,TGTGCCAGCAGCCATACAGGGGGGAGTACTGAAGCTTTCTTT,CASSHTGGSTEAFF
-,19,TRBJ1-2,TRBV7-2,-,TGTGCCAGCAGCTTAGTTCTGGGGATCTCCTACGCACAACACTATGGCTACACCTTC,CASSLVLGISYAQHYGYTF
-,15,TRBJ1-1,TRBV30,few,TGTGCCTGGACCTCCGGGGGATCATGGAACACTGAAGCTTTCTTT,CAWTSGGSWNTEAFF
TRBD2,19,TRBJ2-3,TRBV29-1,-,TGCAGCGTTCTGCCCTATGAAGGACTAGCGGACACGGAGGGGGATACGCAGTATTTT,CSVLPYEGLADTEGDTQYF
-,13,TRBJ2-5,TRBV6-1,many,TGTGCCACCGAACTGCCTAGGTCGGAGACCCAGTACTTC,CATELPRSETQYF
TRBD2,16,TRBJ2-5,TRBV2,-,TGTGCCAGCAGTGTAACCATAGCGGGGGGGCAAGAGACCCAGTACTTC,CASSVTIAGGQETQYF
TRBD2,18,TRBJ2-3,TRBV3-1,many,TGTGCCAGCAGCCCCGGGACTAGCGGGGGGCGGGGTACAGATACGCAGTATTTT,CASSPGTSGGRGTDTQYF
-,17,TRBJ2-6,TRBV4-3,many,TGCGCCAGCAGCCGCGCCCAGGCCAGTTCTGGGGCCAACGTCCTGACTTTC,CASSRAQASSGANVLTF
-,14,TRBJ1-2,TRBV5-6,-,TGTGCCAGCAGCTTGACAGGGAGCGCGGGCGGCTACACCTTC,CASSLTGSAGGYTF
-,16,TRBJ1-5,TRBV9,-,TGTGCCAGCAGCGTTAGCGGGACGGATAGCAATCAGCCCCAGCATTTT,CASSVSGTDSNQPQHF
-,11,TRBJ2-5,TRBV20-1,-,TGCAGTGCCCCAAGGGGGGAGACCCAGTACTTC,CSAPRGETQYF
-,15,TRBJ2-5,TRBV11-2,many,TGTGCCAGCAGCTTAGACTGGGGGGAACAAGAGACCCAGTACTTC,CASSLDWGEQETQYF
TRBD2,14,TRBJ2-1,TRBV5-1,many,TGCGCCAGCAGCGGGGGACTAGCGGACAATGAGCAGTTCTTC,CASSGGLADNEQFF
-,15,TRBJ2-3,TRBV5-1,many,TGCGCCAGCAGCTTGCAAAGTCCTAGCACAGATACGCAGTATTTT,CASSLQSPSTDTQYF
-,14,TRBJ1-3,TRBV2,-,TGTGCCAGCAGTCCAGGCCACTCTGGAAACACCATATATTTT,CASSPGHSGNTIYF
TRBD1,15,TRBJ2-5,TRBV7-3,-,TGTGCCAGCAGCCCGGGACAGGGGTTCCAAGAGACCCAGTACTTC,CASSPGQGFQETQYF
-,14,TRBJ2-7,TRBV2,-,TGTGCCAGCAGTGAGGGGATAAGCTCCTACGAGCAGTACTTC,CASSEGISSYEQYF
TRBD1,16,TRBJ1-6,TRBV10-3,-,TGTGCCATCAGGCCCGGGACAGCACCCTATAATTCACCCCTCCACTTT,CAIRPGTAPYNSPLHF
-,13,TRBJ2-3,TRBV20-1,-,TGCAGTGCTAGAGACCCGGGAACAGATACGCAGTATTTT,CSARDPGTDTQYF
-,16,TRBJ2-1,TRBV5-6,many,TGTGCCAGCAGCTTGGATATGGGGGAGAGATACAATGAGCAGTTCTTC,CASSLDMGERYNEQFF
TRBD1,14,TRBJ1-2,TRBV20-1,many,TGCAGTGCTAGAAGACAGGGCTTCGACTATGGCTACACCTTC,CSARRQGFDYGYTF
TRBD1,15,TRBJ2-7,TRBV29-1,-,TGCAGCGTTGGTACGTGGGACAGAGATCTCTACGAGCAGTACTTC,CSVGTWDRDLYEQYF
-,11,TRBJ1-6,TRBV6-5,-,TGTGCCATCAGCTGGACAGCACCCCTCCACTTT,CAISWTAPLHF
-,15,TRBJ1-3,TRBV11-3,-,TGTGCCAGCAGCAACCGAGGGATCCCTGGAAACACCATATATTTT,CASSNRGIPGNTIYF
-,13,TRBJ1-2,TRBV24-1,once,TGTGCCACCAGTGATTCGACCCAGAGGGGCCACACCTTC,CATSDSTQRGHTF
-,15,TRBJ2-3,TRBV7-9,-,TGTGCCAGCAGCGTGGGTTTGGTAGCCCCAGATACGCAGTATTTT,CASSVGLVAPDTQYF
TRBD2,17,TRBJ2-1,TRBV7-8,-,TGTGCCAGCAGCTTAGAGGGACTAGCGGGAGCCTACAATGAGCAGTTCTTC,CASSLEGLAGAYNEQFF
-,15,TRBJ2-5,TRBV7-2,-,TGTGCCAGCAGCTTATGGGTAGCGGAGGAAGAGACCCAGTACTTC,CASSLWVAEEETQYF
TRBD1,14,TRBJ2-7,TRBV19,-,TGTGCCAGTAGTATGGTCGGGACAGGAAACGAGCAGTACTTC,CASSMVGTGNEQYF
-,16,TRBJ1-2,TRBV11-2,many,TGTGCCAGCAGCTTAGGGGAATGGGCGGGGGACTATGGCTACACCTTC,CASSLGEWAGDYGYTF
TRBD2,15,TRBJ2-1,TRBV20-1,many,TGCAGTGCTGGGGGGACTAGCGGGGGGAGGGGTGAGCAGTTCTTC,CSAGGTSGGRGEQFF
TRBD2,17,TRBJ2-5,TRBV9,-,TGTGCCAGCAGCGTCCTGGGACTAAACCTCGTTACGGAGACCCAGTACTTC,CASSVLGLNLVTETQYF
-,17,TRBJ2-7,TRBV6-6,many,TGTGCCAGCAGTTACGACACAGGGTCCTATATGGGATACGAGCAGTACTTC,CASSYDTGSYMGYEQYF
-,12,TRBJ2-3,TRBV7-9,-,TGTGCCAGCAGCCCCGGGGCAGATACGCAGTATTTT,CASSPGADTQYF
-,19,TRBJ1-5,TRBV6-6,many,TGTGCCAGCAGTCACTCCATAAGTATGAGACAGTCGGGCAATCAGCCCCAGCATTTT,CASSHSISMRQSGNQPQHF
TRBD1,13,TRBJ2-1,TRBV7-2,many,TGTGCCAGCAGCCGGACAGGGGACAATGAGCAGTTCTTC,CASSRTGDNEQFF
-,16,TRBJ2-3,TRBV20-1,once,TGCAGTGCTAGAGGATGGCAGGGGGGAAGGGCAGATACGCAGTATTTT,CSARGWQGGRADTQYF
-,13,TRBJ2-5,TRBV12-3/TRBV12-4,many,TGTGCCAGCAGTCCGTTCCGACAGGAGACCCAGTACTTC,CASSPFRQETQYF
-,16,TRBJ2-1,TRBV6-1,-,TGTGCCAGCAGTGACCCGCTCGGGACACCTTATAATGAGCAGTTCTTC,CASSDPLGTPYNEQFF
-,14,TRBJ2-5,TRBV6-4,-,TGTGCCAGCGGACCCGTGGGGACCCAAGAGACCCAGTACTTC,CASGPVGTQETQYF
TRBD1,18,TRBJ1-2,TRBV5-1,many,TGCGCCAGCAGCTTCGAGAAGAATCCAGGGGGACCAGGAAATGGCTACACCTTC,CASSFEKNPGGPGNGYTF
-,16,TRBJ1-6,TRBV27,many,TGTGCCAGCAGTCCCCGCTTTCGGGGGAGAGACCACGACCTCCACTTT,CASSPRFRGRDHDLHF
-,13,TRBJ1-2,TRBV19,many,TGTGCCAGTCGCGGCGGGGGGGGGTATGGCTACACCTTC,CASRGGGGYGYTF
-,14,TRBJ1-2,TRBV30,many,TGTGCCTGGAGTGTGCCTTGGGAAGGCAGCGGCTACACCTTC,CAWSVPWEGSGYTF
-,15,TRBJ1-5,TRBV19,-,TGTGCCAGTAGTATCCCGGCCAGCTACAATCAGCCCCAGCATTTT,CASSIPASYNQPQHF
-,14,TRBJ1-2,TRBV2,-,TGTGCCAGCACTAAAGTGAGGGAGGCGGATGGCTACATCTTC,CASTKVREADGYIF